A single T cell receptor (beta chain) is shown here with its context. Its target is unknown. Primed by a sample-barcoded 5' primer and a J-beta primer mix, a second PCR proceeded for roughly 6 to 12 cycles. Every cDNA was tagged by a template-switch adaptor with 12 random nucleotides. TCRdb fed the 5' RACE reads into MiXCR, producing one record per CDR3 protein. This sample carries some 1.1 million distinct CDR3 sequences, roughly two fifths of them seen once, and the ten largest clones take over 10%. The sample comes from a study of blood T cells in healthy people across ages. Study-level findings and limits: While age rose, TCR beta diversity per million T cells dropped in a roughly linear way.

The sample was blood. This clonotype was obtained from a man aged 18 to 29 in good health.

CDR3 sequence reads: CASSPGGRGGNEQFF. CDR3 DNA sequence: TGTGCCAGCAGCCCTGGCGGGCGAGGGGGAAATGAGCAGTTCTTC. The chain joins TRBV27 to TRBJ2-1, with a tentative D call TRBD1 (6 bases). This CDR3 is built from 15 residues. The V end lost 6 bases, the J end lost 7 bases, and 19 bases lay between the germline ends. In germline, CDR1 is MNHEY, CDR2 SMNVEV (reference sequence).